These T cell receptor beta chains were read from a single sample in a study of blood T cell repertoires in COVID-19. Clones were sequenced by immunoSEQ multiplex PCR, and TCRdb holds only the in-frame ones, with some missing. This sample has about 59,000 clones, with 79% found just once. Sequenced: peripheral blood. All receptors come from a man in his sixties with acute or convalescent COVID-19. Each CDR3 is given with its conserved first and last residue.

TRBV19 | CASSIVLAGGYNEQFF
TRBV24-1 | CATSDLGLRQGETGELFF
TRBV18 | CASSPGAGGNEQFF
TRBV15 | CATSRDYDSRTGANVLTF
TRBV27 | CASRQGAGANVLTF
TRBV6-6 | CASSQGGNSPLHF
TRBV6-2/TRBV6-3 | CASSYSLAGREQYF
TRBV7-9 | CASSLGTGNQPQHF
TRBV1 | CTSFIQGPRAFF
TRBV19 | CASSIGEGTQYF
TRBV7-9 | CASSLGQGAPQHF
TRBV7-2 | CASSLRTSGGPQVGTQYF
TRBV7-2 | CASSTRQGAGYTF
TRBV29-1 | CSVELMATGLF
TRBV28 | CASSSLELALHF
TRBV5-1 | CASSFRDRPHNEQFF
TRBV6-5 | CASSYRRGQEKLFF
TRBV24-1 | CATSDPGQAGGNTIYF
TRBV28 | CASSSVNEQYF
TRBV24-1 | CATSVRTGKTGELFF
TRBV28 | CASRLETGLGEQFF
TRBV28 | CASSFLSGLNQPQHF
TRBV2 | CASSDQGQNYGYTF
TRBV19 | CASSLLGREWTDTQYF
TRBV19 | CASSLRPDRDGYTF
TRBV5-1 | CASSSPRGGGRTDTQYF
TRBV20-1 | CSARAGSTQYF
TRBV7-9 | CASSSPDEQFF
TRBV18 | CASSPSNGEYGYTF
TRBV7-8 | CASSLGQANYGYTF
TRBV11-2 | CASSFMQGAGRNTEAFF
TRBV29-1 | CSVASGQGAYTF
TRBV5-6 | CASSSYSRQYNQPQHF
TRBV5-4 | CASSRFLAGDTGELFF
TRBV29-1 | CSVGDQPQHF
TRBV9 | CASSLMGGSDEQFF
TRBV6-5 | CASSREGGETFF
TRBV29-1 | CSATVLYEQYF
TRBV19 | CASSFQQGAEGYTF
TRBV19 | CASSIDSLYGYTF
TRBV7-2 | CASSPKVGRDNSPLHF